This is a list of T cell receptor beta chains from one sample in a study of cytomegalovirus exposure and HLA in healthy donors. The method was immunoSEQ multiplex PCR; TCRdb's version includes in-frame clones alone and lacks a portion of them. The table records over 150,000 clones, roughly 72% of them present only once. The sample taken for sequencing was PBMCs. The receptors originated from a young man in good health and CMV-seronegative. Both conserved end residues are part of each CDR3. The order of the fields is V gene, CDR3 length, clone size, CDR3 protein. A clone size is listed for some rows: how often the clone was seen (once, few, many), or a class if it is expanded.

v_call: TRBV6-1; cdr3_length: 15; clone_size: NA; cdr3_aa: CASSELDSPLREQYF
v_call: TRBV5-6; cdr3_length: 13; clone_size: few; cdr3_aa: CASSPGNVYGYTF
v_call: TRBV7-8; cdr3_length: 18; clone_size: NA; cdr3_aa: CASSLLTSGTGVNYGYTF
v_call: TRBV5-1; cdr3_length: 18; clone_size: NA; cdr3_aa: CASSDSTGYSSGANVLTF
v_call: TRBV7-2; cdr3_length: 15; clone_size: NA; cdr3_aa: CASSLTGPDNSPLHF
v_call: TRBV25-1; cdr3_length: 14; clone_size: NA; cdr3_aa: CASSATDRPNGYSF
v_call: TRBV6-6; cdr3_length: 13; clone_size: NA; cdr3_aa: CASSSDYPGELFF
v_call: TRBV5-1; cdr3_length: 13; clone_size: once; cdr3_aa: CASSLAEDNEQFF
v_call: TRBV19; cdr3_length: 15; clone_size: few; cdr3_aa: CASSIGTGISDGYTF
v_call: TRBV15; cdr3_length: 15; clone_size: NA; cdr3_aa: CATSRDTGGGQPQHF
v_call: TRBV19; cdr3_length: 13; clone_size: NA; cdr3_aa: CASSPTAYNEQFF
v_call: TRBV25-1; cdr3_length: 15; clone_size: NA; cdr3_aa: CASSDSKRVSYEQYF
v_call: TRBV15; cdr3_length: 17; clone_size: NA; cdr3_aa: CATSRARGQGANYGYTF